The source of this T cell receptor (beta chain) is a study of technical replicates of blood from several donors. Trimming cost V 3 bases and J 10 bases; bases outside gene matches: 9. CDR3 length: 15 amino acids. The V gene's germline CDR1 is MNHEY and CDR2 SMNVEV (reference sequence). TCRdb's table, derived via immunoSEQ multiplex PCR, lists solely in-frame clones and lacks some. The data hold around 74,000 clones, with approximately 86% observed a single time. The sample comprised PBMCs. The origin of this receptor is a human donor in good health. Some clones in this sample may be carry-over from other donors' samples. The V call is TRBV27, the J call TRBJ2-1, with 10 positions matching TRBD2. The CDR3 nucleotides read TGTGCCAGCAGTTTGAACAGCGGGAGGGCGAAGGAGCAGTTCTTC. Its translation: CASSLNSGRAKEQFF.